The clone carrying this T cell receptor beta chain has only a few counts. Antigen unknown. The data originate from a study of T-cell memory formation after mild COVID-19. Study-wide background: TCR clustering was largely donor specific.

J gave up 4 bases and V 8 bases, and 8 bases lay outside the gene matches. This CDR3 is built from 15 residues. Germline values: CDR1 MNHNY, CDR2 SVGAGI (reference sequence). TCRdb analysed the 5' RACE reads with MiXCR anew, one entry per CDR3 protein. The table shows approximately 560,000 distinct CDR3 sequences, with roughly 17% occurring only once. Study findings and constraints: Clones that shrank (day 15 to 85) were balanced CD4/CD8, whereas later expanders leaned CD4+. CD4+ clones that contracted lay mainly in CM and EM; CD8+ ones lay in EMRA. Some SARS-CoV-2-responding clones were already detected in memory before infection.

The source of this sequence is an adult woman who had mild COVID-19 (a few samples of this study predate the infection). Cell type and time point are not known. Sequences were obtained from PBMCs or a T cell subset sorted from them (not recorded which). The rearrangement uses TRBV6-6 and TRBJ2-5, with TRBD2 matching 12 bases. The CDR3 region has the DNA TGTGCCAGCTACCCTAGCGGGGGGGCGAGAGAGACCCAGTACTTC. Translated, it gives CASYPSGGARETQYF.